The clone carrying this TCR beta chain was found many times. Its cognate antigen is unknown. From the RT-PCR reads, TCRdb called clonotypes with MiXCR, one entry per CDR3 protein. The sample lists some 500,000 distinct CDR3 sequences, 16% seen once, with 3% in the top ten. The data are from a study of response to subunit inactivated influenza vaccine. Study outcomes and limitations: Authors suggested few new T cells are recruited by each seasonal influenza vaccination.

CDR3 length: 14 amino acids. J was trimmed by 4 bases and V by 6 bases; bases with no gene match: 7. The sequence derives from a man between 50 and 75 years old who received an inactivated influenza vaccine. This chain links TRBV12-3 or TRBV12-4 with TRBJ1-2; 8 bases fit TRBD1. The source was CD4+ T cells sorted from PBMCs, collected around 25 months after vaccination. The CDR3 DNA sequence: TGTGCCAGCAGGAGGACAGGGTCCCCCTATGGCTACACCTTC. Translated, it gives CASRRTGSPYGYTF.